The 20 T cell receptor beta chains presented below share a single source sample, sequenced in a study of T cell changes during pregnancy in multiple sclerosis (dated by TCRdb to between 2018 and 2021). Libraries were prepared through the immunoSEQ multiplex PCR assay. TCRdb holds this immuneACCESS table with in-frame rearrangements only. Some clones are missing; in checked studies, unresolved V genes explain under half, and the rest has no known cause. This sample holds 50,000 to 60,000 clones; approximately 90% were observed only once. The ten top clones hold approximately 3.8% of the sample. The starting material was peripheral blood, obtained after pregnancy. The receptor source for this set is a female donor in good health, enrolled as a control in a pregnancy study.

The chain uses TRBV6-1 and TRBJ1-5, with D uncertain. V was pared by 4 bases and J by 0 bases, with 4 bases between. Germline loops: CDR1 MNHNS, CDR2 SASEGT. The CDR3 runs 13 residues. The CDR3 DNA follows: TGTGCCAGCAGTGCCCATAGCAATCAGCCCCAGCATTTT. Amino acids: CASSAHSNQPQHF.

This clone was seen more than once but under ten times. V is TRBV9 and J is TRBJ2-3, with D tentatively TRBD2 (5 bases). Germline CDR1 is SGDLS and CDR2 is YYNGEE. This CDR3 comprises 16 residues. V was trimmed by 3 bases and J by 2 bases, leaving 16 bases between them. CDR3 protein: CASSAGLVTSTDTQYF. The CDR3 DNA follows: TGTGCCAGCAGCGCCGGACTCGTAACTTCCACAGATACGCAGTATTTT.

The CDR3 loop is CAWVNRGLIENEQFF. As DNA, the CDR3 is TGTGCCTGGGTAAACAGGGGGCTGATAGAGAATGAGCAGTTCTTC. The rearrangement links TRBV30 to TRBJ2-1; 9 nucleotides agree with TRBD1. The junction had 12 bases not matched to a gene; V was cut back by 5 bases and J by 7 bases. The CDR3 consists of 15 residues. Germline CDR1 GTSNPN, CDR2 SVGIG (reference sequence).

This CDR3 reads CASSVFQQGPSNSPLHF. Written as DNA, the CDR3 is TGTGCCAGTAGTGTCTTCCAACAGGGCCCTTCGAATTCACCCCTCCACTTT. The chain recombines TRBV19 with TRBJ1-6, with D tentatively TRBD1 (6 bases). V lost 5 bases and J lost 7, with 21 bases in between. This CDR3 is built from 17 residues. Germline assignment: CDR1 LNHDA and CDR2 SQIVND (reference sequence). The variable domain in full, completed from reference TRBV19 and TRBJ1-6, reads DGGITQSPKYLFRKEGQNVTLSCEQNLNHDAMYWYRQDPGQGLRLIYYSQIVNDFQKGDIAEGYSVSREKKESFPLTVTSAQKNPTAFYLCASSVFQQGPSNSPLHFGNGTRLTVT.

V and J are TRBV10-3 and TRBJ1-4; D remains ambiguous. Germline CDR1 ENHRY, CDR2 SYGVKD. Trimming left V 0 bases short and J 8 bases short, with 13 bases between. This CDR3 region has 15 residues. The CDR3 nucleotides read TGTGCCATCAGTGAGTCGAGAGGATACGGCGAAAAACTGTTTTTT. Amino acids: CAISESRGYGEKLFF.

CDR3: CASSLAGGDREQFF. The CDR3 DNA reads as TGTGCCAGCAGCCTAGCGGGGGGGGATAGGGAGCAGTTCTTC. V is TRBV9 and J is TRBJ2-1; 12 bases fit TRBD2. The junction had 6 bases not matched to a gene; V was cut back by 4 bases and J by 10 bases. The germline gives CDR1 SGDLS, CDR2 YYNGEE. This CDR3 contains 14 residues.

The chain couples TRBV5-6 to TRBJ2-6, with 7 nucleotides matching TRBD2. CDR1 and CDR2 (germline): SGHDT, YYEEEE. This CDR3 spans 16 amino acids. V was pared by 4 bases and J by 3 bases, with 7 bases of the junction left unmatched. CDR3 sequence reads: CASSPLGEGGANVLTF. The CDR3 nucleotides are TGTGCCAGCAGCCCCCTGGGGGAGGGTGGGGCCAACGTCCTGACTTTC.

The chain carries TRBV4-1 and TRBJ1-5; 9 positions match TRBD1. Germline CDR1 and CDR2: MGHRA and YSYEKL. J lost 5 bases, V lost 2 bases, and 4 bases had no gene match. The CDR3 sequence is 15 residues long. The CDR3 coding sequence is TGCGCCAGCAGCCAAACTCGACAGGGGGATCAGCCCCAGCATTTT. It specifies CASSQTRQGDQPQHF.

The CDR3, as DNA: TGTGCCATCAGTGAGCCAGACAGGGCCGAAGGGGGGCAGTACTTC. Translated, it gives CAISEPDRAEGGQYF. The chain has TRBV10-3 and TRBJ2-7; 7 bases align to TRBD1. CDR3 length: 15 residues. From germline, CDR1 is ENHRY and CDR2 SYGVKD. Losses at the gene ends were 2 bases for V and 9 bases for J; bases not matched to a gene: 13.

CDR3 DNA sequence: TGTGCCAGCAGCTCGGACGGACAGGGGAAAGCTTTCTTT. It is translated as CASSSDGQGKAFF. J is TRBJ1-1 and V is TRBV5-8; TRBD1 agrees at 9 bases. Germline V gene data show CDR1 as SGHTS and CDR2 as YDEGEE. V lost 3 bases and J lost 9; bases outside the gene matches: 6. This CDR3 comprises 13 residues.

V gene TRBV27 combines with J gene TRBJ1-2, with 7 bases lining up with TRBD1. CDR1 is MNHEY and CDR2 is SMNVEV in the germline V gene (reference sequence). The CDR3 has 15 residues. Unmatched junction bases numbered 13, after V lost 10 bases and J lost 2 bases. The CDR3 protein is CATYHGGQSNYGYTF. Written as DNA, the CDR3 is TGTGCCACTTACCACGGGGGACAGTCGAACTATGGCTACACCTTC.

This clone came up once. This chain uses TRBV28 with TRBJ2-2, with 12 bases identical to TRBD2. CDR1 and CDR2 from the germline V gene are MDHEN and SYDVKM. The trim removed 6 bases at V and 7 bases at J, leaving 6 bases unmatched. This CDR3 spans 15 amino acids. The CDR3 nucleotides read TGTGCCAGCAGCCCTAGCGGGAGGGTGAGCGGGGAGCTGTTTTTT. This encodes CASSPSGRVSGELFF. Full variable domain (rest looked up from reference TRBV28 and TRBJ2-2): DVKVTQSSRYLVKRTGEKVFLECVQDMDHENMFWYRQDPGLGLRLIYFSYDVKMKEKGDIPEGYSVSREKKERFSLILESASTNQTSMYLCASSPSGRVSGELFFGEGSRLTVL.

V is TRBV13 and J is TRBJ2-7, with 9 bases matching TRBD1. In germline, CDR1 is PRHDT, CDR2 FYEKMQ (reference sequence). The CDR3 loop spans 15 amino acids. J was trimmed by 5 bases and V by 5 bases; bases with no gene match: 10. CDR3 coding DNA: TGTGCCAGCAGCGCCACGGGACAGGGAATCCACGAGCAGTACTTC. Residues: CASSATGQGIHEQYF.

CDR3 DNA: TGTGCCAGCAGTGAAACGGGATGGGGGGACGAGCAGTACTTC. Amino acid sequence: CASSETGWGDEQYF. The gene calls are TRBV6-1 and TRBJ2-7; tentatively, D is TRBD2 (6 bases). Per germline, CDR1 MNHNS and CDR2 SASEGT. The CDR3 spans 14 residues. The V end lost 2 bases, the J end lost 5 bases, and 13 bases lay between the germline ends.

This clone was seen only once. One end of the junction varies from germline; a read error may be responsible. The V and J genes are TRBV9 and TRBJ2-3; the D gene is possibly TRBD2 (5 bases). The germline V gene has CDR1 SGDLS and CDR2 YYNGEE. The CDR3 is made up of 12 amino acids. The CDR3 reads CASSDSSTLLNF. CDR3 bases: TGTGCCAGCAGCGACTCTAGCACCCTCTTGAATTTT.

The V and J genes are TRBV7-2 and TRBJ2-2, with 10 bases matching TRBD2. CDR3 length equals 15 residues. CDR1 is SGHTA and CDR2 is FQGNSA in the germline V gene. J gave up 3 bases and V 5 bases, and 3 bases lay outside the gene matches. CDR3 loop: CASSEAGGDTGELFF. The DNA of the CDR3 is TGTGCCAGCAGCGAAGCGGGAGGGGACACCGGGGAGCTGTTTTTT.

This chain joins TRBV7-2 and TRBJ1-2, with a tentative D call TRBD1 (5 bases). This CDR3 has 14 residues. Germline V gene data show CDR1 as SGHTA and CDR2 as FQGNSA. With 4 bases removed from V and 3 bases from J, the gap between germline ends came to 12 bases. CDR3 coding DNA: TGTGCCAGCAGCTCCCGCCGGGACTACTATGGCTACACCTTC. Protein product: CASSSRRDYYGYTF.

The CDR3 sequence: CASSVQANTEAFF. For the CDR3, the DNA is TGTGCCAGCAGCGTACAGGCGAACACTGAAGCTTTCTTT. This rearrangement joins TRBV9 to TRBJ1-1; D is undetermined. V was shortened by 1 base and J by 1 base, with 5 bases between the two germline ends. Germline V gene lookup returns CDR1 SGDLS and CDR2 YYNGEE. This CDR3 contains 13 residues.

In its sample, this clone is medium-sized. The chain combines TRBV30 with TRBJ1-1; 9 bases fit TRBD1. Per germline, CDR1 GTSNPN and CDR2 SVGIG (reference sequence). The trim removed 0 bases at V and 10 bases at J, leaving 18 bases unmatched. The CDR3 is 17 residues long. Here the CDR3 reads CAWSVRLSGQGRVAAFF. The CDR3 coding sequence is TGTGCCTGGAGTGTACGTTTATCGGGACAGGGCAGAGTGGCAGCTTTCTTT.

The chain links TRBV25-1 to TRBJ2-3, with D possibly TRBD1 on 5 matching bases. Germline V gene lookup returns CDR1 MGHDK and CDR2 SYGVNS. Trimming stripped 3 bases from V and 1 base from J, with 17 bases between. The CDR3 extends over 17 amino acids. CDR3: CASSDSSRQLGTDTQYF. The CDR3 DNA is TGTGCCAGCAGTGATTCTTCCAGACAGCTCGGCACAGATACGCAGTATTTT.